Listed below are T cell receptor beta chains from one sample, sequenced in a study of cytomegalovirus exposure and HLA in healthy donors. Here immunoSEQ multiplex PCR was the method, and the copy in TCRdb shows in-frame clones only, minus some. The sample table includes some 130,000 clones. Material: PBMCs. The source is a man aged 18 to 35 in good health and CMV-seronegative. CDR3s include the opening cysteine and the closing phenylalanine or tryptophan. D genes are given only for firm matches.

CDR3: CASSGGLHWYEQYF
DNA: TGTGCCAGCAGTGGGGGACTTCACTGGTACGAGCAGTACTTC
D: .
J: TRBJ2-7
V: TRBV27

CDR3: CASSATYAGNTIYF
DNA: TGTGCCAGCAGCGCCACCTACGCTGGAAACACCATATATTTT
D: .
J: TRBJ1-3
V: TRBV9

CDR3: CSVSGDYNEQFF
DNA: TGCAGCGTTTCCGGGGACTACAATGAGCAGTTCTTC
D: .
J: TRBJ2-1
V: TRBV29-1

CDR3: CASSQEDRGNQPQHF
DNA: TGTGCCAGCAGCCAGGAGGACAGGGGTAATCAGCCCCAGCATTTT
D: TRBD1
J: TRBJ1-5
V: TRBV4-2

CDR3: CAIGPQGEIIGAFF
DNA: TGTGCCATCGGCCCACAGGGGGAGATAATTGGAGCTTTCTTT
D: TRBD1
J: TRBJ1-1
V: TRBV10-3

CDR3: CASTHPQAGTQYF
DNA: TGTGCCAGTACACACCCGCAGGCTGGGACCCAGTACTTC
D: .
J: TRBJ2-5
V: TRBV19

CDR3: CASSYSGHAAYEQYF
DNA: TGTGCCAGCAGTTACTCAGGACACGCGGCCTACGAGCAGTACTTC
D: .
J: TRBJ2-7
V: TRBV6-5

CDR3: CASSPSLGGNIQYF
DNA: TGTGCCAGCAGCCCCTCCTTGGGGGGTAACATTCAGTACTTC
D: .
J: TRBJ2-4
V: TRBV7-9

CDR3: CASSIVNGVFSKDGELFF
DNA: TGTGCCAGTAGTATAGTAAACGGGGTCTTTTCGAAGGACGGGGAGCTGTTTTTT
D: .
J: TRBJ2-2
V: TRBV19

CDR3: CASSRSGGSSTDTQYF
DNA: TGTGCCAGCAGCCGAAGCGGGGGGTCTAGCACAGATACGCAGTATTTT
D: TRBD2
J: TRBJ2-3
V: TRBV5-6

CDR3: CASSLQGLAGVEQFF
DNA: TGTGCCAGCAGCCTCCAGGGACTAGCGGGAGTTGAGCAGTTCTTC
D: TRBD2
J: TRBJ2-1
V: TRBV11-3

CDR3: CASSLSTAPSGNTIYF
DNA: TGTGCCAGCAGCTTGTCGACAGCGCCTTCTGGAAACACCATATATTTT
D: .
J: TRBJ1-3
V: TRBV5-4

CDR3: CASSLAGPEYNEQFF
DNA: TGTGCCAGCAGCTTAGCGGGGCCAGAATACAATGAGCAGTTCTTC
D: TRBD2
J: TRBJ2-1
V: TRBV2

CDR3: CASSLFASAQETQYF
DNA: TGTGCCAGCAGCTTGTTTGCTAGCGCACAAGAGACCCAGTACTTC
D: .
J: TRBJ2-5
V: TRBV5-6

CDR3: CAGSSTGGADEKLFF
DNA: TGCGCCGGCAGCTCAACAGGGGGCGCTGACGAAAAACTGTTTTTT
D: TRBD1
J: TRBJ1-4
V: TRBV5-1

CDR3: CASSPDRGQLQHF
DNA: TGTGCCAGCAGCCCTGACAGGGGTCAACTCCAGCATTTT
D: TRBD1
J: TRBJ1-5
V: TRBV6-5

CDR3: CASSLRQGAAKNIQYF
DNA: TGTGCCAGCAGTCTCCGACAGGGGGCAGCCAAAAACATTCAGTACTTC
D: TRBD1
J: TRBJ2-4
V: TRBV5-6

CDR3: CASATGTPSYNEQFF
DNA: TGTGCCAGCGCTACCGGGACACCCTCCTACAATGAGCAGTTCTTC
D: .
J: TRBJ2-1
V: TRBV6-5

CDR3: CASSYRPGKGGNEQFF
DNA: TGTGCCAGCAGTTACAGGCCAGGGAAGGGTGGGAATGAGCAGTTCTTC
D: .
J: TRBJ2-1
V: TRBV6-5

CDR3: CASSQPGQDIF
DNA: TGTGCCAGCAGCCAACCGGGACAGGATATCTTC
D: TRBD1
J: TRBJ2-7
V: TRBV6-1

CDR3: CASSLANTQKLFF
DNA: TGTGCCAGCAGCTTGGCTAATACTCAAAAACTGTTTTTT
D: .
J: TRBJ1-4
V: TRBV5-8

CDR3: CASSIWPKQETQYF
DNA: TGTGCCAGTAGTATATGGCCGAAACAAGAGACCCAGTACTTC
D: .
J: TRBJ2-5
V: TRBV19